This passage covers 5 T cell receptor beta chains from one sample sequenced in a study of cytomegalovirus exposure and HLA in healthy donors (dated by TCRdb to between 2016 and 2019). The library was built by means of the immunoSEQ multiplex PCR assay. A mixture of 60 forward primers for TCR Vbeta segments and 13 reverse primers for TCR Jbeta segments was used in the multiplex PCR. TCRdb took this table from immuneACCESS and kept in-frame rearrangements with V and J called. Such tables lack part of the clones; where checked against another copy, unresolved V genes explain under half of the gap, and the rest is unexplained. The sample table shows about 140,000 clones, and about 80% are seen once. The ten largest clones capture about 1.5% of the sample. Source material: PBMCs. These TCRs come from a man aged 30 to 39 in good health and CMV-seropositive.

This chain uses TRBV9 with TRBJ1-4, with a weak D call TRBD1 (6 bases). The germline V gene encodes CDR1 SGDLS and CDR2 YYNGEE. This CDR3 contains 14 residues. The V gene lost 4 bases and the J gene lost 8 bases, with 15 bases spanning the gap. As DNA, the CDR3 is TGTGCCAGCAGCCCGCCGGGACAACGAGAAAAACTGTTTTTT. Amino acids: CASSPPGQREKLFF.

The V call is TRBV19, the J call TRBJ2-4, with D maybe TRBD1 (6 bases). CDR1 LNHDA and CDR2 SQIVND come from the germline V gene (reference sequence). V lost 3 bases and J lost 6, with 15 bases in between. The CDR3 has 15 residues. CDR3 residues: CASSIGRGQLNIQYF. CDR3 coding DNA: TGTGCCAGTAGTATTGGTAGAGGACAGTTAAACATTCAGTACTTC.

The rearrangement uses TRBV2 and TRBJ2-1; 11 nucleotides match TRBD2. The CDR3 consists of 16 residues. V shed 0 bases and J 5 bases; nucleotides not matched to a gene: 3. The V gene's germline CDR1 is SNHLY and CDR2 FYNNEI. The CDR3 DNA reads TGTGCCAGCAGTGAAGCGCGACTAGCGGGGAACAATGAGCAGTTCTTC. It yields the protein CASSEARLAGNNEQFF.

The chain carries TRBV11-2 and TRBJ2-5; the D gene is possibly TRBD2 (6 bases). CDR1 is SGHAT, CDR2 FQNNGV, per germline. The CDR3 has 14 residues. V dropped 5 bases and J dropped 5 bases, with 15 bases sitting between them. CDR3 sequence: CASSAGWDWETQYF. The CDR3 DNA follows: TGTGCCAGCAGCGCGGGGTGGGATTGGGAGACCCAGTACTTC.

The chain uses TRBV2 and TRBJ2-1, with D possibly matching TRBD2 (5 bases). CDR3 size: 11 residues. The germline CDR1 and CDR2 sequences are SNHLY and FYNNEI. Trimming pared 4 bases from V and 14 bases from J, leaving 12 bases between. This CDR3 reads CASSVRGREFF. The CDR3 bases are TGTGCCAGCAGTGTTCGTGGGCGGGAGTTCTTC.